This TCR beta chain originates from a study of blood T cell repertoires in COVID-19. The V gene lost 0 bases and the J gene lost 5 bases, with 11 bases spanning the gap. The germline V gene encodes CDR1 SGHDT and CDR2 YYEEEE. The CDR3 is made up of 14 amino acids. The table came from immunoSEQ multiplex PCR; TCRdb's copy has only in-frame clones and leaves some out. The profile shows 45,000 to 60,000 clones, 80% to 90% of them singletons. The clonotype was recovered from a woman older than 75 with acute or convalescent COVID-19. The chain has TRBV5-6 and TRBJ1-2; no definite D call. The sequenced sample was peripheral blood. Here the CDR3 reads CASSLGSAGYGYTF. DNA for the CDR3: TGTGCCAGCAGCTTGGGCAGTGCGGGGTATGGCTACACCTTC.